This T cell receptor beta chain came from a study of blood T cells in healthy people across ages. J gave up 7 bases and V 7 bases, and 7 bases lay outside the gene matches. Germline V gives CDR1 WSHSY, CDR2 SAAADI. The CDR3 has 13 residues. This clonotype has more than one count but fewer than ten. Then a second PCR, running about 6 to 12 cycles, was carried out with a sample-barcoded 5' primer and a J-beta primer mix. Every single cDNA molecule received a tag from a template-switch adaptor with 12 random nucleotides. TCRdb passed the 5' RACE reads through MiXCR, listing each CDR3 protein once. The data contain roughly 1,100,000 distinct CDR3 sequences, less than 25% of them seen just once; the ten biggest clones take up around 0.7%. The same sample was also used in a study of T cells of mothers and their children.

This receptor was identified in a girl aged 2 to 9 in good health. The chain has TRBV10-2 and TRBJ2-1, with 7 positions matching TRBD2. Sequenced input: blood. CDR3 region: CASIGGSQNEQFF. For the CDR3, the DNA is TGCGCCAGCATCGGGGGGTCCCAGAATGAGCAGTTCTTC.